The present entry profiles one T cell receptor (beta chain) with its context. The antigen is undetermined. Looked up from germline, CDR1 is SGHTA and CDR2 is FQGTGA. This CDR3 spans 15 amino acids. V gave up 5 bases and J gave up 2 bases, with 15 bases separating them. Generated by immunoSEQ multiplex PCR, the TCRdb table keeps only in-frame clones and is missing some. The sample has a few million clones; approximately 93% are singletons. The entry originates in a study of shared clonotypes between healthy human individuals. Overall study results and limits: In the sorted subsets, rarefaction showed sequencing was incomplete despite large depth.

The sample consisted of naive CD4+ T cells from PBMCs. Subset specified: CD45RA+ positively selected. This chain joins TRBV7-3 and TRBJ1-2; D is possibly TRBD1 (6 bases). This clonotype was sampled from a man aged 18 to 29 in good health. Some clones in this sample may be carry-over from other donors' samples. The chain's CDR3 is CASSPGGGANYGYTF. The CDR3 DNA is TGTGCCAGCAGCCCGGGAGGGGGGGCAAACTATGGCTACACCTTC.